This TCR beta chain derives from a study of tumor-infiltrating lymphocytes in primary liver carcinoma. Study-level results: Tumor tissue displayed a significantly greater top-250-clone fraction than blood (p = 0.039).

Points on this clonotype: What it binds is not known.

A primer matching the constant region was used to make TCR beta cDNA from around 550 ng of total RNA. Researchers made the TCR beta libraries by running three nested multiplex PCR rounds with slightly modified ARM-PCR. Researchers ran the first two PCR rounds for roughly 11 cycles each with TRBV1-TRBV30 forward primers and a C-beta reverse primer. TCRdb fed the multiplex PCR reads into MiXCR, producing one record per CDR3 protein. The repertoire holds nearly 200,000 distinct CDR3 sequences, with less than 70% as singletons. V was shortened by 0 bases and J by 1 base, with 7 bases between the two germline ends. CDR3 length: 16 residues. CDR1 is MNHEY, CDR2 SVGAGI, per germline. They got blood RNA out of unsorted whole blood and also pulled out germline DNA. Prior to the surgical procedure, roughly 4 milliliters of peripheral blood were collected.

This chain uses TRBV6-5 with TRBJ2-6; no clear D. The receptor was derived from a woman aged 60 to 75 with primary liver carcinoma and hepatitis B virus infection. The sample comprised peripheral blood. The CDR3 sequence is CASSYSIPSGANVLTF. CDR3 DNA: TGTGCCAGCAGTTACTCAATCCCGTCTGGGGCCAACGTCCTGACTTTC.